Presented here are 5 T cell receptor beta chains from one specimen sequenced in a study of long-term antiretroviral therapy in people with HIV. Survey-level resolution applied to immunoSEQ assay v3.0. Some clones are missing from TCRdb's copy, which holds only in-frame ones; the method was immunoSEQ multiplex PCR. The sample carries 25,000 to 35,000 clones, around 83% recorded once. This material consisted of unsorted PBMCs, taken 2.9 years after starting antiretroviral therapy. The source of these receptors is a middle-aged man with HIV.

This clone was counted once. The V and J genes are TRBV7-9 and TRBJ1-3; D unclear. This CDR3 contains 17 residues. Trimming left V 7 bases short and J 0 bases short, with 19 bases between. Per the germline V gene, CDR1 is SEHNR and CDR2 is FQNEAQ (reference sequence). DNA of the CDR3: TGTGCCAGCAATGCCGACCCCGGTGCTTCCTCTGGAAACACCATATATTTT. Its translation: CASNADPGASSGNTIYF.

This rearrangement joins TRBV30 to TRBJ1-2; D not certain. Germline V CDR1 and CDR2: GTSNPN, SVGIG (reference sequence). Trimming shortened V by 1 base and J by 0 bases, and 9 bases separated the two germline ends. The CDR3 sequence is 14 residues long. In DNA form, the CDR3 reads TGTGCCTGGAGTGACCAGAACACTAACTATGGCTACACCTTC. Residues: CAWSDQNTNYGYTF.

The J gene is TRBJ2-1, the V gene TRBV18, with 10 bases that match TRBD1. There are 16 residues in the CDR3. Germline CDR1 KGHSH, CDR2 LQKENI. With 0 bases clipped from V and 9 bases from J, the junction kept 8 bases outside the gene matches. The CDR3 nucleotides are TGTGCCAGCTCACCACCGGGACAGGGGCCAAGCGGTGAGCAGTTCTTC. As protein: CASSPPGQGPSGEQFF.

This clone was observed a handful of times. This sequence joins TRBV6-1 and TRBJ1-4; perhaps TRBD1 as D (5 bases). Germline CDR1 MNHNS, CDR2 SASEGT. V was shortened by 8 bases and J by 8 bases, with 12 bases between the two germline ends. CDR3 length equals 12 residues. This CDR3 reads CASSGTEEKLFF. The DNA for the CDR3 is TGTGCCAGCTCCGGGACGGAGGAAAAACTGTTTTTT.

The chain joins TRBV6-5 to TRBJ1-6; 8 nucleotides line up with TRBD1. Germline CDR1 reads MNHEY; CDR2 reads SVGAGI. Trimming took 0 bases from V and 7 from J; bases not matched to a gene: 5. The CDR3 totals 16 residues. Written as DNA, the CDR3 is TGTGCCAGCAGTTACTCAGGTGCAGGGGGCAATTCACCCCTCCACTTT. Amino acids: CASSYSGAGGNSPLHF.